Sequencing of this T cell receptor beta chain was carried out in a study of T cells in Graves' hyperthyroidism and ophthalmopathy. Study outcomes and limitations: Peripheral blood also featured most of the thyroid clonotypes expanded above 0.001.

This clonotype turned up a few times. No antigen is known for it. Using RNA transcripts as the source, TCR beta CDR3 regions were amplified. With the HTBI primer set, the TCR CDR3 went through a first round of RT-PCR. MiXCR, applied by TCRdb to the multiplex PCR reads, yields one record per CDR3 protein. The table has a few hundred thousand distinct CDR3 sequences, roughly a sixth seen once. The CDR3 spans 15 residues. The V gene lost 2 bases and the J gene lost 8 bases, with 15 bases spanning the gap. The germline CDR1 and CDR2 sequences are MNHNY and SVGAGI (reference sequence). The J gene is TRBJ1-4, the V gene TRBV6-6; possible D gene TRBD1, 5 bases. The clonotype comes from a woman aged 40 to 50 with Graves' ophthalmopathy. The material sequenced was blood. DNA of the CDR3: TGTGCCAGCAGTTACGGCGGGGGGGTACGGGAAAAACTGTTTTTT. Residues: CASSYGGGVREKLFF.